This T cell receptor beta chain was recorded in a study of blood T cell repertoires in COVID-19. About the research overall: Sources were T cells, B-cell-depleted T cells, or PBMCs; the material itself was cDNA or gDNA.

Original data processing: It was from reference gene primer amplification that nucleated cell counts were estimated. The method was immunoSEQ multiplex PCR; TCRdb's version includes in-frame clones alone and lacks a portion of them. Clone size and the V and J calls come from that table; the DNA yielded D and trimming. The sample consists of hundreds of thousands of clones, around three quarters of them appearing once. The CDR3 runs to 11 residues. Germline assignment: CDR1 MDHEN and CDR2 SYDVKM. V lost 6 bases and J lost 5, with 5 bases in between. The sequence came from a woman of 80 years or more with acute or convalescent COVID-19. The sequencing sample was made of peripheral blood. The gene calls are TRBV28 and TRBJ2-1, with D unclear. Here the CDR3 DNA reads TGTGCCAGCAGACTTAACAATGAGCAGTTCTTC. This translates into CASRLNNEQFF.